Presented here are 9 T cell receptor beta chains from one specimen sequenced in a study of shared clonotypes between healthy human individuals. The protocol was immunoSEQ multiplex PCR, while the TCRdb copy is restricted to in-frame clones and leaves out a portion. The sample lists fewer than 1.8 million clones; roughly 98.5% were seen once. Sequencing was carried out using naive CD4+ T cells sorted from blood. Subset of the sample: CD45RA+ positively selected. These receptors all come from a man aged 30 to 45 in good health.

The chain employs TRBV5-4 and TRBJ1-2, with D uncertain. CDR3 length equals 13 residues. Germline assignment: CDR1 SGHNT and CDR2 YYREEE (reference sequence). The V gene lost 1 base and the J gene lost 2 bases, with 6 bases spanning the gap. The CDR3 DNA follows: TGTGCCAGCAGCTTGTTAGGGAACTATGGCTACACCTTC. Translated: CASSLLGNYGYTF.

This clone was seen a single time. This chain uses TRBV7-2 with TRBJ2-7, with 9 nucleotides matching TRBD2. This CDR3 is 14 amino acids long. V gave up 3 bases and J gave up 2 bases; unmatched junction bases: 2. Germline V gives CDR1 SGHTA, CDR2 FQGNSA. In DNA, the CDR3 is TGTGCCAGCAGCTTGTGGACTAGCGCCTACGAGCAGTACTTC. This sequence encodes CASSLWTSAYEQYF.

This chain connects TRBV19 to TRBJ2-5; 11 nucleotides agree with TRBD2. The CDR3 length is 17 residues. The germline V gene encodes CDR1 LNHDA and CDR2 SQIVND (reference sequence). J lost 0 bases, V lost 6 bases, and 9 bases had no gene match. CDR3 amino acids: CASRWLAGGWDQETQYF. The CDR3 DNA sequence: TGTGCCAGTAGGTGGCTAGCGGGAGGTTGGGACCAAGAGACCCAGTACTTC.

This clone was seen once. J is TRBJ1-4 and V is TRBV27; 10 bases fit TRBD1. The CDR3 has 15 amino acids. Germline V gene sequence: CDR1 MNHEY, CDR2 SMNVEV (reference sequence). Trimming removed 5 bases from V and 7 bases from J; junction bases left unmatched: 7. The CDR3 DNA sequence: TGTGCCAGCAGTGCCTACGGGACAGGGGTTGAAAAACTGTTTTTT. Amino acids: CASSAYGTGVEKLFF.

The V and J genes are TRBV19 and TRBJ1-2; weak D call: TRBD1 (5 bases). Germline-derived CDR1 and CDR2 are LNHDA and SQIVND (reference sequence). The CDR3 totals 12 residues. With 9 bases removed from V and 4 bases from J, the gap between germline ends came to 12 bases. CDR3 in amino acids: CASTRTSYGYTF. CDR3 in DNA: TGTGCCAGCACCCGGACAAGCTATGGCTACACCTTC. The variable domain in full, completed from reference TRBV19 and TRBJ1-2, reads DGGITQSPKYLFRKEGQNVTLSCEQNLNHDAMYWYRQDPGQGLRLIYYSQIVNDFQKGDIAEGYSVSREKKESFPLTVTSAQKNPTAFYLCASTRTSYGYTFGSGTRLTVV.

This chain links TRBV27 with TRBJ1-3, with a possible D match to TRBD1 (6 bases). Trimming took off 5 bases at V and 3 bases at J, with 11 bases between the two ends. The CDR3 totals 14 residues. Germline CDR1 is MNHEY and CDR2 is SMNVEV (reference sequence). The CDR3 DNA sequence: TGTGCCAGCAGTCCAAGAGGGGGTGGAAACACCATATATTTT. It codes for CASSPRGGGNTIYF.

The chain combines TRBV18 with TRBJ1-5; D possibly corresponds to TRBD1 (5 bases). The CDR3 runs to 15 residues. V was trimmed by 2 bases and J by 4 bases, leaving 12 bases between them. Germline V gene data show CDR1 as KGHSH and CDR2 as LQKENI. The CDR3 nucleotides read TGTGCCAGCTCACCAATCCAGGGAACTAATCAGCCCCAGCATTTT. Translated: CASSPIQGTNQPQHF.

The table lists this clone with a count of one. The chain couples TRBV7-8 to TRBJ2-7, with TRBD2 as a possible D gene (6 bases). Trimming cost V 3 bases and J 3 bases, with 21 bases left between them. Germline V CDR1 and CDR2: SGHVS, FQNEAQ. The length of the CDR3 is 17 residues. CDR3 sequence: CASSLISSGPRGYEQYF. In DNA, the CDR3 is TGTGCCAGCAGCTTGATCTCCAGCGGGCCCCGTGGCTACGAGCAGTACTTC.

V is TRBV11-3 and J is TRBJ2-2; possible D gene TRBD1, 5 bases. Looked up from germline, CDR1 is SGHNT and CDR2 is YENEEA. The CDR3 totals 15 residues. V dropped 1 base and J dropped 6 bases, with 12 bases sitting between them. Here the CDR3 DNA reads TGTGCCAGCAGCTTAGTGTACAGGCCCGCCGGGGAGCTGTTTTTT. This translates into CASSLVYRPAGELFF.